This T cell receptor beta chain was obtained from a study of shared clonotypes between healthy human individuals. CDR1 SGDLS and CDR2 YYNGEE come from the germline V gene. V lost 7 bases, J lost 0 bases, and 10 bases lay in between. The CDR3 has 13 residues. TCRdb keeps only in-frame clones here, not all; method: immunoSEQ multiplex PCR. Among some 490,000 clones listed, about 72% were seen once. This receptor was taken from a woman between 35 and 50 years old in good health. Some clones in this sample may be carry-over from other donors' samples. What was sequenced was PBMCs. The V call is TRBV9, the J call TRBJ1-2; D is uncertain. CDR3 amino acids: CASGMAANYGYTF. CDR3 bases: TGTGCCAGCGGAATGGCAGCTAACTATGGCTACACCTTC.